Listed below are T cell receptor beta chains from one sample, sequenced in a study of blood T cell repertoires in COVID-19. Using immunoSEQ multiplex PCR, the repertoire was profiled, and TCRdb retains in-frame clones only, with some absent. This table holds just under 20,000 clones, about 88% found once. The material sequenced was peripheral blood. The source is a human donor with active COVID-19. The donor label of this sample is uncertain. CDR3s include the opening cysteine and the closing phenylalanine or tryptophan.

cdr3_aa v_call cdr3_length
CASSLDRRVPGYTF TRBV11-3 14
CAISERSGLYYGYTF TRBV10-3 15
CASSGPGYNYGYTF TRBV9 14
CASKGTGVQPQHF TRBV2 13
CASSFISGHRHF TRBV28 12
CAISERDRAGANVLTF TRBV10-3 16
CASSRQDTSGTDTQYF TRBV27 16
CASSLTGGTIQETQYF TRBV5-1 16
CATSGGPQVSKTNYGYTF TRBV15 18
CASSYLGQGRYNEQFF TRBV7-9 16
CASSPPTGGYTEAFF TRBV7-2 15
CASSLGGDNEKLFF TRBV7-9 14
CASSDRDRGRGEQYF TRBV7-3 15
CASSFSGLAGGPGEQYF TRBV5-4 17
CASSRVRDRGHGELFF TRBV7-8 16
CASSFSGPNEKLFF TRBV5-6 14
CASSLGQDWDEQFF TRBV7-3 14
CASSVTSGVNYNEQFF TRBV13 16
CASSTGLAGPRDTGELFF TRBV11-2 18
CASSMAELNTEAFF TRBV19 14
CASSLSLANQETQYF TRBV5-4 15
CASSLSTFGDGFMYTQYF TRBV27 18
CASSYVRSLSTEAFF TRBV6-6 15
CASGLAGTSGGERPYF TRBV12-5 16
CASSLMVYPSGSADTQYF TRBV7-3 18
CASSESPRMNTEAFF TRBV2 15
CASRVTENTEAFF TRBV5-1 13
CASSIGQFDEKLFF TRBV19 14
CASSLAGLAGGPETQYF TRBV5-4 17
CASSLVASRSYNSPLHF TRBV28 17
CASSQDNYNSPLHF TRBV3-1/TRBV3-2 14
CASSSSGTGAGANVLTF TRBV28 17
CASSLVSGRAYEQYF TRBV7-9 15
CSALRQAEAFF TRBV20-1 11
CASSQFEQGKVNSPLHF TRBV16 17
CASSLDTGSGNTIYF TRBV5-1 15
CASSFSSRFWPNGYTF TRBV7-7 16
CASSLAGNQPQHF TRBV11-2 13
CASSYQGASGEQYF TRBV5-4 14
CASSAQQVLNYGYTF TRBV9 15
CASSPRGHGDSGNTIYF TRBV18 17
CASSSLTSYGSTYNEQFF TRBV7-6 18
CASSYGSSTVGEQFF TRBV6-5 15
CASSLLQGSWNEQFF TRBV5-1 15